The next 25 T cell receptor beta chains were all read from a single sample in a study of regulatory T cells in long-lasting Graves disease. Assembly of TCR beta libraries relied on iRepertoire HTBI primers together with Arm-PCR of CDR3 regions. TCRdb re-called the multiplex PCR reads through MiXCR, storing one row per CDR3 protein. In the table there are approximately 360,000 distinct CDR3 sequences, 23% of which are singletons. Time point: persistent/refractory GD, antithyroid drugs over 5 years with positive TRAb. PBMCs were the source of the RNA used for TCR sequencing. The material sequenced was peripheral blood mononuclear cells (PBMCs), taken when the disease was refractory, from a patient treated with antithyroid drugs. The receptors shown here come from a middle-aged woman with Graves disease.

This clonotype was detected a few times. The chain joins TRBV2 to TRBJ1-6, with no clear D. In germline, CDR1 is SNHLY, CDR2 FYNNEI. Trimming shortened V by 3 bases and J by 0 bases, and 9 bases separated the two germline ends. The CDR3 length is 16 residues. The CDR3 spells CASSDRILSYNSPLHF. The CDR3 DNA is TGTGCCAGCAGTGACAGGATTCTCTCCTATAATTCACCCCTCCACTTT. Variable domain in full (rest from reference TRBV2 and TRBJ1-6): EPEVTQTPSHQVTQMGQEVILRCVPISNHLYFYWYRQILGQKVEFLVSFYNNEISEKSEIFDDQFSVERPDGSNFTLKIRSTKLEDSAMYFCASSDRILSYNSPLHFGNGTRLTVT.

This clonotype was seen ten or more times. The CDR3 loop is CASSLDGTVQNTEAFF. In DNA, the CDR3 is TGTGCCAGCAGCTTGGATGGGACAGTCCAGAACACTGAAGCTTTCTTT. This rearrangement joins TRBV7-2 to TRBJ1-1; 7 bases match TRBD1. The V gene's germline CDR1 is SGHTA and CDR2 FQGNSA. The J segment lost 1 base and the V segment lost 3 bases, leaving 8 bases of the junction unmatched. CDR3 size: 16 residues.

This clonotype was seen only a few times. V and J are TRBV7-9 and TRBJ2-7; D not certain. The V gene lost 1 base and the J gene lost 0 bases, with 10 bases spanning the gap. The germline CDR1 and CDR2 sequences are SEHNR and FQNEAQ (reference sequence). This CDR3 region has 15 residues. CDR3 DNA sequence: TGTGCCAGCAGCTTAGGAATCCGTAGCTCCTACGAGCAGTACTTC. It is translated as CASSLGIRSSYEQYF. The full variable domain, its missing parts supplied by reference TRBV7-9 and TRBJ2-7, is DTGVSQNPRHKITKRGQNVTFRCDPISEHNRLYWYRQTLGQGPEFLTYFQNEAQLEKSRLLSDRFSAERPKGSFSTLEIQRTEQGDSAMYLCASSLGIRSSYEQYFGPGTRLTVT.

The V call is TRBV11-2, the J call TRBJ2-7; 9 bases match TRBD2. There are 21 residues in the CDR3. Germline CDR1 and CDR2: SGHAT and FQNNGV. V lost 3 bases to trimming and J lost 6 bases; unmatched junction nucleotides: 27. This CDR3 is CASSFGRLAGLSKTQNPEQYF. DNA of the CDR3: TGTGCCAGCAGCTTCGGCCGGCTAGCGGGACTATCGAAAACTCAAAATCCCGAGCAGTACTTC.

Remarks on this clonotype: A much larger clone differs from this one at a single base, so this may be a read error. This likely comes from a read error, as the CDR3 has no conserved phenylalanine or tryptophan at its end. The chain is built from TRBV6-5 and TRBJ2-7; 7 bases agree with TRBD1. The germline V gene encodes CDR1 MNHEY and CDR2 SVGAGI. The CDR3 extends over 15 amino acids. Trimming took 10 bases from V and 3 from J; bases not matched to a gene: 15. CDR3 region: CATITSRGRDYEQYS. CDR3 sequence (DNA): TGTGCCACCATTACCTCGAGGGGGCGAGACTACGAGCAGTACTCC.

This clonotype came up many times. The gene calls are TRBV28 and TRBJ2-4; D perhaps matches TRBD2 (7 bases). V gave up 10 bases and J gave up 3 bases, with 19 bases separating them. This CDR3 has 15 residues. Germline V gene data show CDR1 as MDHEN and CDR2 as SYDVKM. CDR3 bases: TGTGCCACTTCTACGGGGGGCGCTGACAAAAACATTCAGTACTTC. The encoded protein is CATSTGGADKNIQYF.

The J gene is TRBJ1-3, the V gene TRBV6-9; D remains unclear. Trimming took 4 bases from V and 0 from J, leaving 13 bases between them. CDR3 size: 16 residues. The germline gives CDR1 MNHGY, CDR2 SVAAGI. The CDR3 is CASSSRRAGSGNTIYF. CDR3 coding DNA: TGTGCCAGCAGTTCGCGTAGGGCCGGCTCTGGAAACACCATATATTTT.

This clonotype was counted a few times. The CDR3 does not end in the conserved phenylalanine or tryptophan, so this is likely a read error. The V and J genes are TRBV28 and TRBJ2-7, with TRBD2 matching 12 bases. With 8 bases clipped from V and 6 bases from J, the junction kept 14 bases outside the gene matches. The germline V gene encodes CDR1 MDHEN and CDR2 SYDVKM. CDR3 length equals 16 residues. The chain's CDR3 is CASETGLAGGPGEQYS. CDR3 in DNA: TGTGCCAGCGAGACAGGCCTAGCGGGAGGGCCGGGCGAGCAGTACTCC.

This clonotype was recorded a few times. The J gene is TRBJ1-1, the V gene TRBV20-1; a weak D match, TRBD1 (5 bases). The CDR3 spans 14 residues. The germline V and J ends were trimmed by 2 bases and 7 bases, with 17 bases remaining between them. CDR1 DFQATT and CDR2 SNEGSKA come from the germline V gene (reference sequence). This chain's CDR3 is CSARNLRQRSEAFF. In DNA form, the CDR3 reads TGCAGTGCTAGAAACCTGAGACAGAGAAGTGAAGCTTTCTTT.

The table lists this clonotype with many counts. This chain's CDR3 is CASSEDRANSPLHF. CDR3 nucleotide sequence: TGTGCCAGCAGTGAAGACAGGGCTAATTCACCCCTCCACTTT. V and J are TRBV2 and TRBJ1-6; TRBD1 might be the D (6 bases). The V gene lost 1 base and the J gene lost 6 bases, with 7 bases spanning the gap. This CDR3 spans 14 amino acids. Germline values: CDR1 SNHLY, CDR2 FYNNEI.

A few counts support this clonotype. The V call is TRBV20-1, the J call TRBJ1-2; D is possibly TRBD1 (6 bases). The germline gives CDR1 DFQATT, CDR2 SNEGSKA (reference sequence). V was clipped by 0 bases and J by 11 bases, with 16 bases between them. The CDR3 sequence is 13 residues long. CDR3 nucleotide sequence: TGCAGTGCTAGAGATTGGGACACCGAATCGTACACCTTC. Translation gives CSARDWDTESYTF.

The rearrangement joins TRBV7-2 to TRBJ2-1; 9 positions agree with TRBD2. The germline V gene encodes CDR1 SGHTA and CDR2 FQGNSA. V dropped 7 bases and J dropped 7; count of bases not matched to a gene: 11. The CDR3 spans 15 residues. The CDR3 bases are TGTGCCAGCACCTTCGGTAGCGGGAGTTGGAATGAGCAGTTCTTC. As protein: CASTFGSGSWNEQFF. Variable domain in full (rest from reference TRBV7-2 and TRBJ2-1): GAGVSQSPSNKVTEKGKDVELRCDPISGHTALYWYRQSLGQGLEFLIYFQGNSAPDKSGLPSDRFSAERTGGSVSTLTIQRTQQEDSAVYLCASTFGSGSWNEQFFGPGTRLTVL.

This clonotype was recorded at least ten times. This chain links TRBV6-9 with TRBJ2-1, with D perhaps matching TRBD2 (6 bases). CDR3 length equals 14 residues. V shed 2 bases and J shed 5 bases, with 10 bases lying between them. The germline V gene encodes CDR1 MNHGY and CDR2 SVAAGI. The CDR3 nucleotides are TGTGCCAGCAGTTATGTGTTAGCGGACAATGAGCAGTTCTTC. Residues: CASSYVLADNEQFF.

The chain employs TRBV30 and TRBJ1-1; D gene unclear. The germline V gene encodes CDR1 GTSNPN and CDR2 SVGIG (reference sequence). This CDR3 contains 13 residues. V lost 2 bases and J 2 bases, leaving 9 bases between the germline ends. The CDR3 coding sequence is TGTGCCTGGAGTCTCAGCTTAAACACTGAAGCTTTCTTT. Amino acid sequence: CAWSLSLNTEAFF.

This clonotype was observed a single time. The chain employs TRBV3-1 and TRBJ2-1, with D possibly matching TRBD2 (6 bases). Germline V CDR1 and CDR2: LGHDT, YNNKEL (reference sequence). V lost 4 bases and J lost 5, with 12 bases in between. The CDR3 runs to 14 residues. CDR3: CASSLKTRNNEQFF. CDR3 bases: TGTGCCAGCAGCCTTAAGACTAGGAACAATGAGCAGTTCTTC.

This clonotype was detected ten times or more. The chain uses TRBV28 and TRBJ2-5; D assignment may be TRBD1 or TRBD2 (5 bases each). CDR1 and CDR2 from the germline V gene are MDHEN and SYDVKM. CDR3 length: 17 amino acids. Trimming left V 4 bases short and J 5 bases short, with 23 bases between. This chain's CDR3 is CASSSPMVGDERETQYF. The CDR3 DNA follows: TGTGCCAGCAGTTCCCCGATGGTGGGGGACGAGAGGGAGACCCAGTACTTC.

This clonotype was recorded at least ten times. This chain joins TRBV6-5 and TRBJ1-5; D is unclear. CDR1 and CDR2 from the germline V gene are MNHEY and SVGAGI. Trimming took 0 bases from V and 1 from J, leaving 13 bases between them. The CDR3 loop spans 17 amino acids. CDR3: CASSYSRGVGSNQPQHF. For the CDR3, the DNA is TGTGCCAGCAGTTACTCCCGCGGTGTTGGGAGCAATCAGCCCCAGCATTTT.

In its sample, this clonotype was seen many times. The chain joins TRBV28 to TRBJ1-5; maybe TRBD1 (5 bases). There are 14 residues in the CDR3. Germline V gene data show CDR1 as MDHEN and CDR2 as SYDVKM. Trimming cost V 4 bases and J 3 bases, with 10 bases left between them. The CDR3 DNA sequence: TGTGCCAGCAGTTGGGGGGAAGACAATCAGCCCCAGCATTTT. Amino acids: CASSWGEDNQPQHF.

CDR3 sequence (DNA): TGCGCCAGCAGCCAAGATTTTGGACTCAGCTCCTATAATTCACCCCTCCACTTT. Its protein is CASSQDFGLSSYNSPLHF. This sequence joins TRBV4-1 and TRBJ1-6; D gene uncertain. This CDR3 is 18 amino acids long. Germline V gene data show CDR1 as MGHRA and CDR2 as YSYEKL. The V end was cut by 0 bases, the J end by 0 bases, with 12 bases between.

V and J are TRBV7-2 and TRBJ2-6; possible D gene TRBD1, 6 bases. The germline gives CDR1 SGHTA, CDR2 FQGNSA. V was shortened by 7 bases and J by 0 bases, with 19 bases between the two germline ends. The CDR3 is 18 residues long. CDR3 coding DNA: TGTGCCAGCAATCCCAACATGGTGGGGGCCTCTGGGGCCAACGTCCTGACTTTC. This encodes CASNPNMVGASGANVLTF. The variable domain in full, completed from reference TRBV7-2 and TRBJ2-6, reads GAGVSQSPSNKVTEKGKDVELRCDPISGHTALYWYRQSLGQGLEFLIYFQGNSAPDKSGLPSDRFSAERTGGSVSTLTIQRTQQEDSAVYLCASNPNMVGASGANVLTFGAGSRLTVL.

This clonotype was counted many times. The J gene is TRBJ2-7, the V gene TRBV6-1; D possibly matches TRBD1 or TRBD2 (5 bases each). V was trimmed by 6 bases and J by 2 bases, leaving 8 bases between them. Germline V gene lookup returns CDR1 MNHNS and CDR2 SASEGT. There are 12 residues in the CDR3. CDR3 nucleotide sequence: TGTGCCAGCAGCTGGGGACCCTACGAGCAGTACTTC. Its protein is CASSWGPYEQYF.

This sequence joins TRBV5-6 and TRBJ2-7; the match to TRBD2 covers 11 bases. This CDR3 has 17 amino acids. With V trimmed by 0 bases and J by 12 bases, 17 bases remained unmatched. Germline lookup yields CDR1 SGHDT and CDR2 YYEEEE. Here the CDR3 DNA reads TGTGCCAGCAGCTTGGGACTCCCTACTAGCGGGAGCCTGCAGCTGTACTTC. This sequence encodes CASSLGLPTSGSLQLYF.

This clonotype has a count of ten or more. The V gene is TRBV6-2 or TRBV6-3, the J gene TRBJ2-7; TRBD1 might be the D (6 bases). Germline V gene data show CDR1 as MNHEY and CDR2 as SVGEGT. The CDR3 has 11 residues. The V gene lost 8 bases and the J gene lost 3 bases, with 8 bases spanning the gap. The CDR3 nucleotides read TGTGCCAGCGGACAGATCTACGAGCAGTACTTC. Amino acids: CASGQIYEQYF.

This clonotype has ten or more counts. The V and J genes are TRBV15 and TRBJ1-4, with a weak D call TRBD1 (5 bases). Looked up from germline, CDR1 is LNHNV and CDR2 is YYDKDF (reference sequence). This CDR3 is 15 amino acids long. The V and J ends lost 0 bases and 8 bases respectively, with 13 bases between them. CDR3 loop: CATSRDHGGAEKLFF. The CDR3 nucleotides read TGTGCCACCAGCAGAGATCATGGCGGGGCCGAAAAACTGTTTTTT.

The chain carries TRBV9 and TRBJ1-1; TRBD1 might be the D (5 bases). V lost 0 bases and J 2 bases, leaving 14 bases between the germline ends. The CDR3 totals 16 residues. CDR1 SGDLS and CDR2 YYNGEE come from the germline V gene. The CDR3 sequence is CASSVVGVGTNTEAFF. The CDR3 DNA reads as TGTGCCAGCAGCGTAGTTGGCGTTGGGACCAACACTGAAGCTTTCTTT.